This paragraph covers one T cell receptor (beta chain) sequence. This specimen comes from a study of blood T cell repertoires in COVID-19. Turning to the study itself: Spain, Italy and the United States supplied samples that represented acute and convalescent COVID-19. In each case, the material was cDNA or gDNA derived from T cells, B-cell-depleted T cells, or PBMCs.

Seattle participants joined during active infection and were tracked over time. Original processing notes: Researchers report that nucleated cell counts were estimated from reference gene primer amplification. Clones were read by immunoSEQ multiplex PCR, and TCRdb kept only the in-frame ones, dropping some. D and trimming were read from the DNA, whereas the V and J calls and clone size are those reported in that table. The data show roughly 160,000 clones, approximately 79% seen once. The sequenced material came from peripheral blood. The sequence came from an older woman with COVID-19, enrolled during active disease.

CDR3 in amino acids: CASSLMGTADYEQYF. The DNA of the CDR3 is TGCGCCAGCAGCTTGATGGGGACTGCCGACTACGAGCAGTACTTC. The genes are TRBV5-1 and TRBJ2-7; TRBD2 might be the D (6 bases). The CDR3 covers 15 residues. Between the trimmed V and J ends, which lost 1 base and 3 bases, there was a span of 14 bases. Germline CDR1 SGHRS, CDR2 YFSETQ.